These T cell receptor beta chains were read from a single sample in a study of cytomegalovirus exposure and HLA in healthy donors. Some clones are missing from TCRdb's copy, which holds only in-frame ones; the method was immunoSEQ multiplex PCR. This sample has 95,000 to 150,000 clones, with 70% to 90% found just once. What was sequenced was PBMCs. All receptors come from a woman aged 18-35 years in good health and CMV-seronegative. Each CDR3 is given with its conserved first and last residue. A D gene is named only where the DNA matches it firmly. The listing skips clone size in some rows; elsewhere it reads once, few, many or a size class.

clone_size,v_call,j_call,d_call,cdr3_aa,cdr3_nt
-,TRBV9,TRBJ2-7,TRBD2,CASSAGLAGNEQYF,TGTGCCAGCAGCGCCGGACTAGCCGGGAACGAGCAGTACTTC
-,TRBV5-6,TRBJ1-2,TRBD1,CASSDGTGGYGYTF,TGTGCCAGCAGCGACGGGACAGGGGGCTATGGCTACACCTTC
-,TRBV7-2,TRBJ2-3,TRBD2,CASSFRQAGGTDTQYF,TGTGCCAGCAGCTTTCGACAAGCGGGGGGCACAGATACGCAGTATTTT
-,TRBV2,TRBJ2-5,TRBD1,CASRDRGQETQYF,TGTGCCAGCAGGGACAGGGGGCAAGAGACCCAGTACTTC
-,TRBV19,TRBJ2-5,TRBD1,CASSKNRGRLETQYF,TGTGCCAGTAGCAAAAACAGGGGGCGGTTGGAGACCCAGTACTTC
-,TRBV4-1,TRBJ1-1,-,CASRGNLRNTEAFF,TGCGCCAGCCGGGGGAACCTAAGGAACACTGAAGCTTTCTTT
-,TRBV7-2,TRBJ2-7,TRBD1,CASKMGQGAYEQYF,TGTGCCAGCAAAATGGGACAGGGGGCTTACGAGCAGTACTTC
once,TRBV4-1,TRBJ2-7,TRBD1,CASSPSPGTGIPAYEQYF,TGCGCCAGCAGCCCAAGTCCCGGGACAGGGATCCCAGCCTACGAGCAGTACTTC
once,TRBV18,TRBJ1-5,TRBD1,CASSPGQGHSNQPQHF,TGTGCCAGCTCACCCGGACAGGGTCATAGCAATCAGCCCCAGCATTTT
-,TRBV28,TRBJ2-7,TRBD2,CASRAAGVGYEQYF,TGTGCCAGCCGGGCGGCGGGAGTCGGCTACGAGCAGTACTTC
-,TRBV5-1,TRBJ2-2,TRBD1,CASSLRQSGGSTGELFF,TGCGCCAGCAGCCTTCGACAGTCAGGGGGAAGCACCGGGGAGCTGTTTTTT
-,TRBV18,TRBJ1-4,TRBD1,CASSQRQGPDEKLFF,TGTGCCAGCTCACAGAGACAGGGGCCGGATGAAAAACTGTTTTTT
once,TRBV6-8,TRBJ1-2,-,CASSLQWGQGKVPYGYTF,TGTGCCAGCAGTTTACAATGGGGGCAGGGGAAGGTTCCCTATGGCTACACCTTC
once,TRBV6-1,TRBJ2-2,TRBD1,CASRETGVGELFF,TGTGCCAGCAGAGAGACAGGGGTGGGGGAGCTGTTTTTT
once,TRBV4-2,TRBJ2-5,TRBD2,CASSQELAGGPSETQYF,TGTGCCAGCAGCCAAGAACTAGCGGGAGGGCCCTCAGAGACCCAGTACTTC
-,TRBV5-1,TRBJ1-2,-,CASSLDQYGYTF,TGCGCCAGCAGCTTGGATCAGTATGGCTACACCTTC
-,TRBV11-2,TRBJ1-1,TRBD1,CASSNTGDTEAFF,TGTGCCAGCAGTAACACAGGGGACACTGAAGCTTTCTTT
-,TRBV28,TRBJ1-2,-,CASRTNYYGYTF,TGTGCCAGCAGAACTAATTACTATGGCTACACCTTC
-,TRBV5-4,TRBJ1-4,TRBD1,CASSFSGGQGGGEKLFF,TGTGCCAGCAGCTTTTCTGGAGGGCAGGGGGGCGGTGAAAAACTGTTTTTT
-,TRBV19,TRBJ1-1,-,CASSPTSVGTEAFF,TGTGCCAGTAGCCCAACCTCGGTCGGCACTGAAGCTTTCTTT
-,TRBV9,TRBJ1-4,-,CASSVGQANEKLFF,TGTGCCAGCAGCGTAGGACAAGCAAATGAAAAACTGTTTTTT
-,TRBV7-2,TRBJ1-2,-,CASSRTPGNNYGYTF,TGTGCCAGCAGCCGGACCCCAGGGAACAACTATGGCTACACCTTC
-,TRBV25-1,TRBJ1-1,-,CASSEGRVTEAFF,TGTGCCAGCAGTGAAGGCAGGGTGACTGAAGCTTTCTTT
-,TRBV7-2,TRBJ1-1,-,CASSLAEGREAFF,TGTGCCAGCAGCTTAGCGGAGGGGAGGGAGGCTTTCTTT
-,TRBV5-4,TRBJ2-2,TRBD1,CASSLGQGASGELFF,TGTGCCAGCAGCTTGGGACAGGGGGCCTCCGGGGAGCTGTTTTTT
-,TRBV30,TRBJ2-2,-,CAWSVGLPGTGELFF,TGTGCCTGGAGTGTCGGACTTCCGGGAACCGGGGAGCTGTTTTTT